This T cell receptor (delta chain) stems from a study of TRDV2 sequences in healthy donors (dated by TCRdb to about 2020). At the level of the whole study: Some 19 single-cell-derived gamma9delta2 T cell clones spanning the full range of antitumor activity were TCR-sequenced and traced within the bulk repertoire.

CDR1 and CDR2, per the germline V gene, are GEAIGNYY and EKD. The germline V and J ends show losses of 3 bases and 0 bases respectively, and no gene match explains 14 bases of the junction. From the cysteine through the phenylalanine, the CDR3 covers 18 amino acids. The retained sequence is limited to the CDR3, 54 bases, with the frame set at the first base. The library was generated by PCR. The instrument given in TCRdb is Illumina MiSeq. On the authors' methods: When TRDV repertoire clonotype frequencies were reported, any clonotype that had only a single read was left out. With CATT, TCRdb called clones again from the public reads; duplicate DNA rows were later joined. The V and J calls come from TCRdb's annotation, not from the publication. The sample table holds about 2,200 delta-chain clones, of which roughly 65% were seen once. Together, the top ten hold more than 13% of the sample. On this clone: Which antigen it targets is not known. This may come from a read error, since a much larger clone is one base off.

Complete TCR delta chain (Vdelta2) repertoires were sequenced in bulk to track the frequency of functionally characterized gamma9delta2 T cell clones. The Dutch blood bank was the source from which peripheral blood of anonymous healthy donors was purchased. All of the gamma9delta2 T cells analyzed in the study came from the peripheral blood of healthy donors. General findings and caveats noted by the study authors: The TCRdelta clonotypes of several highly reactive clones appeared rare, since those clonotypes could not be detected in the bulk sequencing data from the donors of those clones. The observed TCRdelta repertoires were found to be highly focused, yet no correlation was observed between clonotype frequency and the antitumor functional potential of the respective clone.

The source is a human donor in good health. The material sequenced was Vd2+ gamma-delta T cells from blood. Interpreted using the paper, the cell subset or site label stands for: TCR Vdelta2-expressing (gamma9delta2) T cells. The V and J segments used are TRDV2 and TRDJ1, with 8 central nucleotides matching TRDD3. The CDR3 reads CACDAVLGVQRDTDKLIF. The nucleotide sequence is TGTGCCTGTGACGCCGTACTGGGGGTCCAAAGAGACACCGATAAACTCATCTTT.